The entry below gives a single T cell receptor (beta chain) sequence along with its context. The data stem from a study of T cells expressing NK-cell markers. Whole-study context: Of eight sequenced donors, seven were HCMV-seropositive and one HCMV-seronegative.

From germline, CDR1 is MNHEY and CDR2 SVGAGI. The CDR3 spans 13 residues. TCRdb reanalyzed the 5' RACE reads, giving one entry per CDR3 protein sequence and no DNA. The repertoire shows about 150,000 distinct CDR3 sequences; the top ten hold around a third. The sequencing sample was made of blood T cells: a sorted CD56 or NKG2C T cell subset, CD4+ or CD8+ T cells, or bulk PBMC T cells (not recorded which). This receptor was taken from a woman aged 45-59 years in good health. The chain couples TRBV6-5 to TRBJ1-2; TCRdb indicates TRBD1, and absent DNA this call remains unverified. CDR3 protein: CASSSTEFYGYTF.